This TCR beta chain was recovered during a study of blood T cells in healthy people across ages. A second PCR, run for about 6 to 11 cycles, used a sample-barcoded 5' primer plus a J-beta primer mix. TCRdb re-called the 5' RACE reads through MiXCR, storing one row per CDR3 protein. Of around 1,900,000 distinct CDR3 sequences in the sample, more than 35% were seen once. The V gene lost 0 bases and the J gene lost 1 base, with 16 bases spanning the gap. CDR3 size: 17 residues. Germline V gives CDR1 SNHLY, CDR2 FYNNEI. The sequenced sample was blood. V and J are TRBV2 and TRBJ2-7; D gene ambiguous. The TCR was taken from a human donor in good health. The CDR3 coding sequence is TGTGCCAGCAGTGAAGCGCTCTACGGTGGTGGTTCCTACGAGCAGTACTTC. Its translation is CASSEALYGGGSYEQYF.